These T cell receptor beta chains were read from a single sample in a study of cytomegalovirus exposure and HLA in healthy donors. Assay used: immunoSEQ multiplex PCR; TCRdb lists only in-frame clones, some missing. Of 90,000 or so clones in the sample, roughly 80% are singletons; the top ten hold approximately 31%. Sequencing was done on a sample of PBMCs. These receptors came from a man aged 45 to 65 in good health and CMV-seropositive. Each CDR3 is given with its conserved first and last residue. A D gene is named only where the DNA matches it firmly. The size field is filled for only some rows; it gives once, few, many or a size class.

once	17	TRBJ2-7	TRBD2	TRBV18	CASSPGTSGMSSYEQYF	TGTGCCAGCTCACCAGGGACTAGCGGGATGAGTAGCTACGAGCAGTACTTC
NA	18	TRBJ2-3	TRBD2	TRBV7-8	CASSPDRLAGAHTDTQYF	TGTGCCAGCAGCCCCGATCGACTAGCGGGGGCACACACAGATACGCAGTATTTT
once	13	TRBJ2-1	NA	TRBV6-1	CASGGGPYNEQFF	TGTGCCAGCGGGGGCGGACCCTACAATGAGCAGTTCTTC
NA	14	TRBJ1-1	TRBD1	TRBV2	CASSTDRGHTEAFF	TGTGCCAGCAGTACGGACAGGGGGCACACTGAAGCTTTCTTT
NA	15	TRBJ1-5	TRBD1	TRBV6-5	CASSLRDSPNQPQHF	TGTGCCAGCAGCCTCCGGGACAGCCCTAATCAGCCCCAGCATTTT
NA	16	TRBJ1-4	NA	TRBV7-8	CASRFAGGWTNEKLFF	TGTGCCAGCAGATTCGCGGGGGGCTGGACTAATGAAAAACTGTTTTTT
NA	15	TRBJ2-2	NA	TRBV27	CASSLSRGNTGELFF	TGTGCCAGCAGTTTGTCGCGGGGGAACACCGGGGAGCTGTTTTTT
NA	16	TRBJ2-5	TRBD2	TRBV6-1	CASSDIGGRAIETQYF	TGTGCCAGCAGTGACATTGGCGGGAGGGCGATCGAGACCCAGTACTTC
once	15	TRBJ2-5	NA	TRBV11-2	CASSLIQGRQETQYF	TGTGCCAGCAGCTTAATCCAGGGCCGCCAAGAGACCCAGTACTTC
NA	17	TRBJ2-1	TRBD2	TRBV5-4	CASSFDPGTSGRNEQFF	TGTGCCAGCAGCTTTGACCCGGGGACTAGCGGTCGCAATGAGCAGTTCTTC
few	15	TRBJ1-1	TRBD1	TRBV5-1	CASSSGQGLPSEAFF	TGCGCCAGCAGCTCTGGACAGGGGCTGCCCTCTGAAGCTTTCTTT
NA	15	TRBJ2-2	NA	TRBV5-1	CASSLQGGDTGELFF	TGCGCCAGCAGCTTACAGGGTGGGGATACCGGGGAGCTGTTTTTT
NA	12	TRBJ2-1	NA	TRBV5-4	CASSTDSNEQFF	TGTGCCAGCAGCACTGACAGTAATGAGCAGTTCTTC
NA	14	TRBJ1-1	NA	TRBV10-1	CASSLNRTGTEAFF	TGCGCCAGCAGTCTAAATAGAACGGGCACTGAAGCTTTCTTT
NA	18	TRBJ2-5	TRBD2	TRBV11-2	CASSLDRSTSGSGETQYF	TGTGCCAGCAGCTTAGATCGGTCGACTAGCGGGAGTGGAGAGACCCAGTACTTC
NA	15	TRBJ2-6	NA	TRBV19	CASSITGSGANVLTF	TGTGCCAGTAGTATAACGGGGTCTGGGGCCAACGTCCTGACTTTC
once	16	TRBJ2-3	TRBD2	TRBV4-3	CASSQEASGRFDTQYF	TGCGCCAGCAGCCAAGAGGCTAGCGGGAGGTTTGATACGCAGTATTTT
NA	12	TRBJ1-2	NA	TRBV7-2	CASSLEPGRHTF	TGTGCCAGCAGCTTAGAACCAGGGAGGCACACCTTC
NA	14	TRBJ2-7	NA	TRBV6-1	CASSDLRSSYEQYF	TGTGCCAGCAGTGATCTTAGGAGTTCCTACGAGCAGTACTTC
NA	14	TRBJ1-1	NA	TRBV30	CAWITRGPGSEAFF	TGTGCCTGGATTACGCGGGGACCGGGGTCTGAAGCTTTCTTT
once	14	TRBJ2-7	TRBD1	TRBV5-1	CASRPDRDLHEQYF	TGCGCCAGCAGGCCAGACAGGGACCTACACGAGCAGTACTTC
NA	13	TRBJ2-7	NA	TRBV27	CASSLSGSNEQYF	TGTGCCAGCAGTTTATCGGGCAGCAACGAGCAGTACTTC
NA	13	TRBJ2-7	TRBD1	TRBV19	CASKRDRESEQYF	TGTGCCAGTAAACGGGACAGGGAATCGGAGCAGTACTTC
NA	14	TRBJ1-6	TRBD1	TRBV2	CATARDRDNSPLHF	TGTGCCACCGCCCGGGACAGGGACAATTCACCCCTCCACTTT
NA	14	TRBJ1-2	NA	TRBV19	CASSTIQDSYGYTF	TGTGCCAGTAGTACAATACAGGACAGTTATGGCTACACCTTC
NA	15	TRBJ2-5	TRBD1	TRBV7-2	CASSVLQGVQETQYF	TGTGCCAGCAGCGTCCTACAGGGGGTCCAAGAGACCCAGTACTTC
NA	15	TRBJ1-5	TRBD1	TRBV19	CASSIAGTGIQPQHF	TGTGCCAGTAGTATAGCCGGGACAGGGATTCAGCCCCAGCATTTT
once	15	TRBJ2-7	TRBD1	TRBV28	CASSVIGTGYNEQYF	TGTGCCAGCAGTGTAATCGGGACAGGGTATAACGAGCAGTACTTC
NA	14	TRBJ2-7	TRBD1	TRBV6-1	CASSEGQGLYEQYF	TGTGCCAGCAGTGAGGGACAGGGGTTGTACGAGCAGTACTTC